The 23 T cell receptor beta chains below all came from one sample that was sequenced in a study of T cells of healthy individuals. TCRdb itself ran the 5' RACE reads through MiXCR, one entry per CDR3 protein. The sample yields 100,000 or so distinct CDR3 sequences, under 20% seen once. Receptor source: a human donor in good health.

The sample holds a few counts of this clonotype. V gene TRBV15 combines with J gene TRBJ2-7, with D perhaps TRBD1 (7 bases). Trimming pared 2 bases from V and 2 bases from J, leaving 13 bases between. The CDR3 sequence is 15 residues long. CDR1 and CDR2 from the germline V gene are LNHNV and YYDKDF (reference sequence). The CDR3 nucleotides read TGTGCCACCAGCAGAAGGAGGGGGCAAGCCTACGAGCAGTACTTC. Its protein product is CATSRRRGQAYEQYF.

Ten or more counts support this clonotype. This chain links TRBV4-3 with TRBJ1-2; a possible D gene is TRBD1 (6 bases). The CDR3 is 15 residues long. Between the trimmed V and J ends, which lost 1 base and 8 bases, there was a span of 17 bases. Germline V gene sequence: CDR1 LGHNA, CDR2 YSLEER. CDR3: CASSQGGGGDGGYTF. DNA of the CDR3: TGCGCCAGCAGCCAAGGCGGAGGGGGGGATGGAGGCTACACCTTC.

The V call is TRBV7-2, the J call TRBJ2-7; D is unresolved. Per germline, CDR1 SGHTA and CDR2 FQGNSA. Trimming removed 5 bases at V and 2 bases at J, with 16 bases between. The CDR3 runs 15 residues. CDR3 sequence: CASSPGWGFTYEQYF. In nucleotides, the CDR3 is TGTGCCAGCAGCCCCGGGTGGGGTTTTACCTACGAGCAGTACTTC.

This clonotype has more than one count but fewer than ten. V usage is TRBV6-5 and J usage is TRBJ2-6; unclear D gene. This CDR3 comprises 16 residues. V was clipped by 0 bases and J by 0 bases, with 6 bases between them. Germline values: CDR1 MNHEY, CDR2 SVGAGI. CDR3 loop: CASSYSRSSGANVLTF. The CDR3 DNA reads TGTGCCAGCAGTTACTCACGCAGCTCTGGGGCCAACGTCCTGACTTTC.

This clonotype was found a few times. The chain couples TRBV7-9 to TRBJ2-3; tentative D call: TRBD1 (5 bases). The CDR3 has 14 amino acids. Trimming left V 6 bases short and J 1 base short, with 11 bases between. CDR1 is SEHNR and CDR2 is FQNEAQ in the germline V gene (reference sequence). In DNA, the CDR3 is TGTGCCAGCAGACCATCCAGGGGCACAGATACGCAGTATTTT. Its translation is CASRPSRGTDTQYF.

This clonotype occurred a few times. The rearrangement joins TRBV6-5 to TRBJ2-4; D may match TRBD1 or TRBD2 (5 bases each). Trimming stripped 3 bases from V and 4 bases from J, with 19 bases between. The CDR3 covers 17 residues. Germline V lookup: CDR1 MNHEY, CDR2 SVGAGI. CDR3 nucleotide sequence: TGTGCCAGCAGTTATTGGGACCCCCGGGACGGAAAAAACATTCAGTACTTC. Translation gives CASSYWDPRDGKNIQYF.

The chain joins TRBV12-3 or TRBV12-4 to TRBJ2-7, with a weak D call TRBD2 (7 bases). Trimming took 3 bases from V and 3 from J, leaving 18 bases between them. The CDR3 is made up of 16 amino acids. The CDR3 loop is CASSFQAGARGYEQYF. As DNA, the CDR3 is TGTGCCAGCAGTTTCCAGGCGGGGGCTAGGGGCTACGAGCAGTACTTC.

The chain is built from TRBV7-8 and TRBJ1-1; 7 positions agree with TRBD1. The CDR3 extends over 15 amino acids. Germline-derived CDR1 and CDR2 are SGHVS and FQNEAQ. Losses at the gene ends were 4 bases for V and 4 bases for J; bases not matched to a gene: 9. The CDR3 DNA reads as TGTGCCAGCAGCTATGGACAGGCGGGGACCACTGAAGCTTTCTTT. This sequence encodes CASSYGQAGTTEAFF.

The chain uses TRBV7-6 and TRBJ2-1; weak D call: TRBD2 (6 bases). Germline loops: CDR1 SGHVS, CDR2 FNYEAQ. Trimming removed 1 base from V and 6 bases from J, with 13 bases in between. The CDR3 covers 15 residues. The CDR3 sequence: CASSLGLVAGNEQFF. CDR3 nucleotides: TGTGCCAGCAGCTTAGGACTAGTCGCTGGCAATGAGCAGTTCTTC.

This clonotype appeared a few times. This chain joins TRBV28 and TRBJ2-1; 8 nucleotides match TRBD2. Germline CDR1 reads MDHEN; CDR2 reads SYDVKM. The J segment lost 0 bases and the V segment lost 3 bases, leaving 4 bases of the junction unmatched. The CDR3 spans 16 residues. The CDR3 DNA reads as TGTGCCAGCAGTTTGGGGAGCGGGAGCTCCTACAATGAGCAGTTCTTC. This encodes CASSLGSGSSYNEQFF.

The rearrangement links TRBV28 to TRBJ2-2; no clear D gene. Trimming stripped 1 base from V and 4 bases from J, with 4 bases between. Germline V gene sequence: CDR1 MDHEN, CDR2 SYDVKM. The CDR3 runs to 13 residues. CDR3 in amino acids: CASSLYFTGELFF. The CDR3 DNA sequence: TGTGCCAGCAGTTTATATTTCACCGGGGAGCTGTTTTTT.

This chain connects TRBV20-1 to TRBJ2-5; 10 nucleotides line up with TRBD1. With V trimmed by 4 bases and J by 2 bases, 4 bases remained unmatched. The CDR3 consists of 14 residues. The germline V gene has CDR1 DFQATT and CDR2 SNEGSKA (reference sequence). In nucleotides, the CDR3 is TGCAGTGCTACGGACAGGGGGGAACAAGAGACCCAGTACTTC. This gives the protein CSATDRGEQETQYF.

The V gene is TRBV7-2, the J gene TRBJ1-4, with D possibly TRBD1 on 6 matching bases. CDR3 length equals 15 residues. V was pared by 5 bases and J by 8 bases, with 18 bases between. In germline, CDR1 is SGHTA, CDR2 FQGNSA. CDR3 nucleotide sequence: TGTGCCAGCAGCCCGGGGGGGGGGCACGGAGAAAAACTGTTTTTT. Its protein is CASSPGGGHGEKLFF.

This clonotype was counted at least ten times. V is TRBV6-2 or TRBV6-3 and J is TRBJ1-2; D not resolved. Looked up from germline, CDR1 is MNHEY and CDR2 is SVGEGT. V was trimmed by 2 bases and J by 0 bases, leaving 7 bases between them. This CDR3 is 14 amino acids long. This CDR3 is CASSYVRTNYGYTF. The CDR3 DNA reads TGTGCCAGCAGTTACGTCCGGACTAACTATGGCTACACCTTC.

There are a few counts of this clonotype. This CDR3 reads CASSLWDRVSEAFF. The CDR3 DNA is TGTGCCAGCAGTTTATGGGACAGGGTATCTGAAGCTTTCTTT. V and J are TRBV28 and TRBJ1-1; 8 positions match TRBD1. Germline assignment: CDR1 MDHEN and CDR2 SYDVKM. Trimming at V came to 0 bases and at J to 6 bases, leaving 3 bases not matched to a gene. The CDR3 sequence is 14 residues long.

The chain is built from TRBV20-1 and TRBJ1-6, with a possible D match to TRBD1 (5 bases). V was cut by 4 bases and J by 8 bases, with 15 bases left in between. CDR3 length: 14 residues. Germline V CDR1 and CDR2: DFQATT, SNEGSKA (reference sequence). CDR3 nucleotide sequence: TGCAGTGCTACGCCCGGGACGGTGGATTCACCCCTCCACTTT. As protein: CSATPGTVDSPLHF.

This clonotype was seen repeatedly, ten times or more. The CDR3 loop is CASRYRDRGSQPQHF. The CDR3 DNA follows: TGTGCCAGCAGATACCGGGACAGGGGTTCCCAGCCCCAGCATTTT. The rearrangement links TRBV28 to TRBJ1-5; TRBD1 matches at 10 bases. This CDR3 is built from 15 residues. Germline V gene data show CDR1 as MDHEN and CDR2 as SYDVKM. V gave up 6 bases and J gave up 7 bases; unmatched junction bases: 9.

This clonotype turned up a few times. The chain combines TRBV5-1 with TRBJ2-3; a possible D gene is TRBD2 (5 bases). Trimming pared 0 bases from V and 1 base from J, leaving 12 bases between. CDR3 size: 16 residues. From germline, CDR1 is SGHRS and CDR2 YFSETQ. The CDR3 protein is CASSLVWGAGTDTQYF. The CDR3 coding sequence is TGCGCCAGCAGCTTGGTCTGGGGAGCAGGCACAGATACGCAGTATTTT.

Ten or more counts support this clonotype. This chain uses TRBV27 with TRBJ1-4; D perhaps matches TRBD1 (6 bases). Per the germline V gene, CDR1 is MNHEY and CDR2 is SMNVEV (reference sequence). The germline V and J ends were trimmed by 8 bases and 4 bases, with 26 bases remaining between them. This CDR3 has 18 amino acids. CDR3 coding DNA: TGTGCCAGCTCGTTAAAGCCCTCTACAGGGCCACTTAATGAAAAACTGTTTTTT. Protein product: CASSLKPSTGPLNEKLFF.

There are a few counts of this clonotype. The chain couples TRBV10-3 to TRBJ1-4; no firm D call. V gave up 4 bases and J gave up 4 bases, with 4 bases separating them. CDR1 is ENHRY, CDR2 SYGVKD, per germline. The CDR3 length is 12 residues. The CDR3 sequence: CAISVNNEKLFF. The CDR3 nucleotides are TGTGCCATCAGTGTAAATAATGAAAAACTGTTTTTT.

At least ten counts were recorded for this clonotype. This chain connects TRBV30 to TRBJ2-7; D possibly uses TRBD1 or TRBD2 (5 bases each). There are 14 residues in the CDR3. Germline values: CDR1 GTSNPN, CDR2 SVGIG (reference sequence). V was trimmed by 2 bases and J by 3 bases, leaving 14 bases between them. The CDR3 region is CAWSWSGSVYEQYF. CDR3 coding DNA: TGTGCCTGGAGTTGGTCAGGGAGTGTCTACGAGCAGTACTTC.

The chain has TRBV12-3 or TRBV12-4 and TRBJ2-7; D unresolved. V was pared by 3 bases and J by 4 bases, with 7 bases between. CDR3 length equals 12 residues. The CDR3 is CASSFGGYEQYF. The CDR3 DNA sequence: TGTGCCAGCAGTTTTGGCGGTTACGAGCAGTACTTC.

This chain uses TRBV7-2 with TRBJ2-6, with unresolved D. Germline assignment: CDR1 SGHTA and CDR2 FQGNSA. The ends were cut back, 8 bases at V and 1 base at J, with 15 bases in the middle. This CDR3 has 16 amino acids. Here the CDR3 DNA reads TGTGCCAGCCTACTCCAGCCCATTTCTGGGGCCAACGTCCTGACTTTC. Encoded protein: CASLLQPISGANVLTF.